This T cell receptor (beta chain) was sequenced for a study of blood T cell repertoires in COVID-19. Under the authors' procedure: The assay estimated nucleated cells by amplifying reference gene primers. Clones were sequenced by immunoSEQ multiplex PCR, and TCRdb holds only the in-frame ones, with some missing. The DNA was the basis for D and trimming; V, J and clone size are from that table. Among 85,000 or so clones listed, about 95% were seen once. V lost 4 bases, J lost 0 bases, and 9 bases lay in between. Germline values: CDR1 KGHSH, CDR2 LQKENI. The CDR3 length is 14 residues. The V and J genes are TRBV18 and TRBJ1-1; D is uncertain. The specimen sequenced was peripheral blood. The TCR originated in a human donor with active COVID-19. The donor label of this sample is uncertain. The CDR3 DNA is TGTGCCAGCTCACAGACACCGGTGAACACTGAAGCTTTCTTT. Its translation: CASSQTPVNTEAFF.